What follows describes a single TCR beta chain. Its antigen has not been determined. The record has no base qualities; no much larger clone is one base away. The library was generated by the immunoSEQ multiplex PCR assay. The table comes from immuneACCESS by way of TCRdb, which keeps in-frame sequences with V and J called. Part of the clones is missing from these tables; in studies checked, under half for an unresolved V gene and the rest for unknown reasons. This sample gives 91,000 or so clones in total; 95% of them show up just once. The top ten hold around 0.21% of the sample. The CDR3 covers 15 residues, taking in both the cysteine and the phenylalanine. The DNA shown is the 45-base CDR3, in frame from base 1. Trimming removed 5 bases from V and 1 base from J; the gene matches leave 5 bases unexplained. Based on the germline V gene, the CDR1 and CDR2 sequences are SGHAT and FQNNGV. The data stem from a study of technical replicates of blood from a few donors (dated by TCRdb to about 2017).

Sequenced sample: T cells isolated from PBMCs. This clonotype was obtained from a human donor in good health. This receptor chain uses TRBV11-2 and TRBJ1-1, with 9 bases matching TRBD1. The CDR3 loop reads CASSPRTGENTEAFF. At the DNA level, the sequence is TGTGCCAGCAGCCCGCGGACAGGGGAGAACACTGAAGCTTTCTTT.